This entry features one TCR beta chain sequence. Authors' methods: Amplified reference gene primers provided the basis for estimating nucleated cell counts. The table came from immunoSEQ multiplex PCR; TCRdb's copy has only in-frame clones and leaves some out. D and trimming were read from the DNA, whereas the V and J calls and clone size are those reported in that table. The sample holds 280,000 or so clones, 70% to 90% seen once. The CDR3 extends over 16 amino acids. Between the trimmed V and J ends, which lost 2 bases and 3 bases, there was a span of 16 bases. Germline assignment: CDR1 PRHDT and CDR2 FYEKMQ (reference sequence). The source of the sample is a study of blood T cell repertoires in COVID-19. On the study more broadly: Both acute and convalescent COVID-19 samples were obtained from the United States, Italy and Spain. Sources were T cells, B-cell-depleted T cells, or PBMCs; the material itself was cDNA or gDNA.

The sample comprised peripheral blood. The sequence came from a woman aged 30 to 39 who had recovered from COVID-19. This chain joins TRBV13 and TRBJ2-5; D not certain. This CDR3 is CASSLFGLRRKETQYF. DNA for the CDR3: TGTGCCAGCAGCTTATTCGGATTGAGGAGAAAAGAGACCCAGTACTTC.